The clone carrying this T cell receptor beta chain was counted once. Its antigen is unidentified. Germline lookup yields CDR1 SGHRS and CDR2 YFSETQ. There are 13 residues in the CDR3. The V end lost 3 bases, the J end lost 6 bases, and 13 bases lay between the germline ends. These data come from a study of shared clonotypes between healthy human individuals. Study-wide findings and caveats: Sequencing depth was expected to affect clonotype sharing among donors. The four-donor shared clonotypes exceeded non-shared clonotypes in generation probability, with non-shared ones scoring lower.

HIV-negative, healthy adults without recent acute infections or vaccinations were the donors. Splitting of CD4+ cells produced CD45RA+ naive and CD45RA-negative memory subsets. Profiled with immunoSEQ multiplex PCR; TCRdb holds only in-frame clones, not every one. The sample comprises about 2.4 million clones, approximately 94% of which are singletons, and 0.36% rests with the top ten. The sample taken for sequencing was naive CD4+ T cells from PBMCs. Stated subset: CD45RA+ positively selected. The V gene is TRBV5-1, the J gene TRBJ2-7; D might be TRBD1 (5 bases). This TCR derives from a man aged 18 to 29 in good health. Some clones in this sample may be carry-over from other donors' samples. The DNA for the CDR3 is TGCGCCAGCAGCTCGACAGAGTCTGGCGAGCAGTACTTC. Its translation: CASSSTESGEQYF.